One TCR beta chain is described in this entry. No antigen is known for it. The sample originates from a study of post-analysis software for immune sequencing data. Overall study context: Secondary progressive, relapsing-remitting and progressive-relapsing multiple sclerosis were among the included disease courses. Study results and caveats: Normalized Chao1 diversity in multiple sclerosis patients fell significantly below that of controls. When patients were compared with controls, about 5 TRBV segments were more frequent, TRBV5-6, TRBV5-1 and TRBV20-1 among them.

Libraries were made from TCR beta cDNA, and they carried unique molecular identifiers. TCRdb passed the PCR reads through MiXCR, listing each CDR3 protein once. Of about 820,000 distinct CDR3 sequences listed, approximately 53% are singletons. The CDR3 has 15 residues. Germline V CDR1 and CDR2: SQVTM, ANQGSEA. V gave up 0 bases and J gave up 0 bases, with 10 bases separating them. The specimen sequenced was blood. V usage is TRBV29-1 and J usage is TRBJ2-3; D is perhaps TRBD2 (6 bases). The receptor's source is a girl under 18 with multiple sclerosis. CDR3 DNA: TGCAGCGTTGAAGAGGGGGGTCCCAGCACAGATACGCAGTATTTT. Its translation is CSVEEGGPSTDTQYF.